This entry describes one T cell receptor (beta chain). This record comes from a study of blood T cell repertoires in COVID-19. In the study overall: Specimens from acute and convalescent COVID-19 originated in the United States, Italy and Spain. From T cells, B-cell-depleted T cells, or PBMCs came the material, which was cDNA or gDNA.

Trimming took off 2 bases at V and 7 bases at J, with 17 bases between the two ends. The CDR3 is 15 amino acids. The V gene's germline CDR1 is KGHSH and CDR2 LQKENI. Per the original methods: By means of reference gene primer amplification, nucleated cell counts were estimated. The table came from immunoSEQ multiplex PCR; TCRdb's copy has only in-frame clones and leaves some out. V and J calls and clone size follow that table, whereas D and trimming were derived from the DNA. This table holds around 100,000 clones, just under 80% found once. The sequenced sample consisted of peripheral blood. This clonotype was sampled from a woman in her seventies with acute or convalescent COVID-19. V gene TRBV18 combines with J gene TRBJ1-1; D is ambiguous. The CDR3 DNA sequence: TGTGCCAGCTCACCATCTCAATCGGTCCTATTTGAAGCTTTCTTT. Translation gives CASSPSQSVLFEAFF. Full variable domain (rest looked up from reference TRBV18 and TRBJ1-1): NAGVMQNPRHLVRRRGQEARLRCSPMKGHSHVYWYRQLPEEGLKFMVYLQKENIIDESGMPKERFSAEFPKEGPSILRIQQVVRGDSAAYFCASSPSQSVLFEAFFGQGTRLTVV.